The clone carrying this T cell receptor (beta chain) showed up just once. This record belongs to a study of cytomegalovirus exposure and HLA in healthy donors. At the level of the study: It was reported in a later analysis that the 90 to 150 validation repertoires used the same platform as the approximately 650 first-cohort repertoires.

The V end lost 2 bases, the J end lost 0 bases, and 6 bases lay between the germline ends. The CDR3 runs to 14 residues. Germline CDR1 and CDR2: LGHNA and YNFKEQ. Libraries were prepared by immunoSEQ multiplex PCR; TCRdb keeps only in-frame clonotypes and omits some of them. The table records about 200,000 clones, 75% to 85% of them present only once. The sample consisted of PBMCs. The chain joins TRBV4-2 to TRBJ2-3, with D uncertain. This TCR was recovered from a woman in her 30s in good health and CMV-seropositive. The CDR3 region has the DNA TGTGCCAGCAGCCAACTGTTCAGCACAGATACGCAGTATTTT. Encoded protein: CASSQLFSTDTQYF.